Each of the 23 T cell receptor beta chains below was sequenced from the same sample in a study of blood T cell repertoires in COVID-19. The table came from immunoSEQ multiplex PCR; TCRdb's copy has only in-frame clones and leaves some out. This table holds 400,000 to 450,000 clones, 90% found once. Sequenced material: PBMCs or T cells enriched from blood (not recorded which). The origin of the receptors is a man between 18 and 29 years old who had recovered from COVID-19.

The rearrangement uses TRBV18 and TRBJ2-3, with D perhaps TRBD1 (5 bases). V lost 5 bases and J lost 5, with 11 bases in between. Germline V gene lookup returns CDR1 KGHSH and CDR2 LQKENI. The CDR3 extends over 13 amino acids. Here the CDR3 DNA reads TGTGCCAGCTCAGAGGACATCTTAGATACGCAGTATTTT. Its protein is CASSEDILDTQYF.

The CDR3 nucleotides are TGTGCCAGCAGCCCTCGGACTAGCGGGGGGGCCAATGAGCAGTTCTTC. Its protein product is CASSPRTSGGANEQFF. This chain connects TRBV9 to TRBJ2-1, with 15 positions matching TRBD2. The CDR3 spans 16 residues. The V gene end was trimmed by 4 bases and the J gene end by 6 bases; junction bases not matched to a gene: 5. CDR1 is SGDLS and CDR2 is YYNGEE in the germline V gene.

This chain uses TRBV7-2 with TRBJ2-1; 8 bases fit TRBD1. The J segment lost 8 bases and the V segment lost 2 bases, leaving 2 bases of the junction unmatched. In germline, CDR1 is SGHTA, CDR2 FQGNSA. This CDR3 has 13 amino acids. CDR3 in DNA: TGTGCCAGCAGCTTAAAACAGGGGGATGAGCAGTTCTTC. It is translated as CASSLKQGDEQFF.

The CDR3 sequence is CASRAGQIDTEAFF. The CDR3 DNA reads as TGTGCCAGTAGGGCTGGACAGATCGACACTGAAGCTTTCTTT. The chain has TRBV19 and TRBJ1-1; D is possibly TRBD1 (6 bases). With 6 bases removed from V and 3 bases from J, the gap between germline ends came to 14 bases. Germline CDR1 is LNHDA and CDR2 is SQIVND (reference sequence). CDR3 length: 14 amino acids.

The chain uses TRBV4-1 and TRBJ2-1, with 13 positions matching TRBD2. V gave up 0 bases and J gave up 5 bases; unmatched junction bases: 4. The germline gives CDR1 MGHRA, CDR2 YSYEKL. This CDR3 is 17 amino acids long. The CDR3 here is CASSQDRTSGRNNEQFF. CDR3 DNA: TGCGCCAGCAGCCAAGACCGGACTAGCGGGAGAAACAATGAGCAGTTCTTC.

The chain links TRBV7-2 to TRBJ1-2; D uncertain. The CDR3 is 14 residues long. Deletions cut 2 bases from V and 2 bases from J, with 9 bases between. Looked up from germline, CDR1 is SGHTA and CDR2 is FQGNSA. CDR3 DNA: TGTGCCAGCAGCTTACTGTACCAGAACTATGGCTACACCTTC. Translated, it gives CASSLLYQNYGYTF.

The chain is built from TRBV19 and TRBJ1-1; a weak D match, TRBD1 (5 bases). Trimming took off 3 bases at V and 8 bases at J, with 7 bases between the two ends. CDR1 and CDR2 from the germline V gene are LNHDA and SQIVND (reference sequence). CDR3 length: 11 residues. CDR3 amino acids: CASSIGAEAFF. Written as DNA, the CDR3 is TGTGCCAGTAGTATTGGGGCCGAAGCTTTCTTT.

The V gene is TRBV4-1, the J gene TRBJ1-1, with D perhaps TRBD1 (6 bases). CDR1 is MGHRA and CDR2 is YSYEKL in the germline V gene. The V gene lost 4 bases and the J gene lost 6 bases, with 12 bases spanning the gap. CDR3 length equals 13 residues. This CDR3 is CASSRAGVPEAFF. CDR3 coding DNA: TGCGCCAGCAGCCGAGCAGGGGTGCCTGAAGCTTTCTTT.

The chain carries TRBV28 and TRBJ2-7; a possible D gene is TRBD2 (5 bases). In germline, CDR1 is MDHEN, CDR2 SYDVKM. The CDR3 loop spans 12 amino acids. V was clipped by 6 bases and J by 6 bases, with 12 bases between them. The CDR3 sequence is CASRLVRGEQYF. In nucleotides, the CDR3 is TGTGCCAGCAGACTCGTACGGGGCGAGCAGTACTTC.

As regards this clone: The identical CDR3 is also encoded by other nucleotide sequences in the sample. The J gene is TRBJ1-4, the V gene TRBV9, with TRBD1 matching over 7 bases. Germline V gene lookup returns CDR1 SGDLS and CDR2 YYNGEE. This CDR3 has 15 amino acids. Trimming at V came to 3 bases and at J to 3 bases, leaving 5 bases not matched to a gene. The CDR3 DNA is TGTGCCAGCAGCGGACAGGGAACAGCTAATGAAAAACTGTTTTTT. Amino acid sequence: CASSGQGTANEKLFF. Combining the CDR3 with reference TRBV9 and TRBJ1-4 gives the whole variable domain DSGVTQTPKHLITATGQRVTLRCSPRSGDLSVYWYQQSLDQGLQFLIQYYNGEERAKGNILERFSAQQFPDLHSELNLSSLELGDSALYFCASSGQGTANEKLFFGSGTQLSVL.

Concerning this clone itself: This specimen includes other DNA sequences encoding the same CDR3. In nucleotides, the CDR3 is TGTGCCAGCAGCGCGGGGGGTATATACAATGAGCAGTTCTTC. Translation gives CASSAGGIYNEQFF. J is TRBJ2-1 and V is TRBV9; 7 bases are shared with TRBD2. CDR3 length equals 14 residues. Per the germline V gene, CDR1 is SGDLS and CDR2 is YYNGEE. The junction had 4 bases not matched to a gene; V was cut back by 3 bases and J by 4 bases.

In this sample, this clone turned up once. The chain is built from TRBV21-1 and TRBJ1-4; the table names TRBD1, a call not compared with the DNA. TRBV21-1 is listed as a pseudogene. This CDR3 is 16 amino acids long. CDR3 sequence: CASSKGEADSNEKLFF. CDR3 in DNA: TGTGCCAGCAGCAAAGGAGAAGCGGACAGTAATGAAAAACTGTTTTTT.

The rearrangement joins TRBV19 to TRBJ2-2, with D possibly matching TRBD2 (6 bases). The CDR3 consists of 15 residues. Germline V gene lookup returns CDR1 LNHDA and CDR2 SQIVND (reference sequence). Between the trimmed V and J ends, which lost 3 bases and 1 base, there was a span of 9 bases. This CDR3 is CASSMGDWNTGELFF. In nucleotides, the CDR3 is TGTGCCAGTAGTATGGGGGACTGGAACACCGGGGAGCTGTTTTTT.

A single count supports this clone. The genes are TRBV29-1 and TRBJ2-1, with TRBD2 matching over 9 bases. This CDR3 contains 11 residues. V was clipped by 7 bases and J by 11 bases; unmatched bases: 6. Germline V gene sequence: CDR1 SQVTM, CDR2 ANQGSEA. The CDR3 sequence: CSGASGNQQFF. The CDR3 DNA follows: TGCAGCGGGGCTAGCGGGAATCAGCAGTTCTTC.

This chain joins TRBV7-8 and TRBJ2-7, with D hard to call. This CDR3 comprises 14 residues. Trimming left V 4 bases short and J 0 bases short, with 10 bases between. CDR1 is SGHVS, CDR2 FQNEAQ, per germline. For the CDR3, the DNA is TGTGCCAGCAGCTCCACGACATTCTCCTACGAGCAGTACTTC. Its translation is CASSSTTFSYEQYF. Based on the CDR3 plus reference TRBV7-8 and TRBJ2-7, the full variable domain is GAGVSQSPRYKVAKRGQDVALRCDPISGHVSLFWYQQALGQGPEFLTYFQNEAQLDKSGLPSDRFFAERPEGSVSTLKIQRTQQEDSAVYLCASSSTTFSYEQYFGPGTRLTVT.

The chain is built from TRBV5-1 and TRBJ2-2, with 10 positions matching TRBD1. Germline lookup yields CDR1 SGHRS and CDR2 YFSETQ. The V segment lost 4 bases and the J segment 3 bases; nucleotides outside the gene matches: 6. The CDR3 runs to 16 residues. CDR3 protein: CASSQSGQGDTGELFF. The CDR3, as DNA: TGCGCCAGCAGCCAAAGCGGACAGGGGGACACCGGGGAGCTGTTTTTT.

J is TRBJ1-4 and V is TRBV21-1. TRBV21-1 is a listed pseudogene. CDR3 length: 15 residues. CDR3 region: CASSTARCANEKLFF. The CDR3 DNA follows: TGTGCCAGCAGCACCGCAAGATGCGCTAATGAAAAACTGTTTTTT.

The chain is built from TRBV21-1 and TRBJ2-5; the D call in the table, TRBD1, was not verified against the DNA. TRBV21-1 has pseudogene status. This CDR3 spans 14 amino acids. The CDR3 protein is CASSRLQGRETQYF. CDR3 DNA sequence: TGTGCCAGCAGCCGACTACAGGGACGCGAGACCCAGTACTTC.

The table lists this clone with a few counts. The rearrangement links TRBV30 to TRBJ1-6; 9 nucleotides match TRBD1. The CDR3 contains 17 residues. Germline CDR1 is GTSNPN and CDR2 is SVGIG (reference sequence). J was trimmed by 9 bases and V by 3 bases; bases with no gene match: 15. CDR3 protein: CAWSADRGAVGVSPLHF. The CDR3 DNA reads as TGTGCCTGGAGCGCCGACAGGGGGGCGGTGGGAGTTTCACCCCTCCACTTT. The variable domain in full, completed from reference TRBV30 and TRBJ1-6, reads SQTIHQWPATLVQPVGSPLSLECTVEGTSNPNLYWYRQAAGRGLQLLFYSVGIGQISSEVPQNLSASRPQDRQFILSSKKLLLSDSGFYLCAWSADRGAVGVSPLHFGNGTRLTVT.

The chain has TRBV4-1 and TRBJ2-1; 11 bases align to TRBD2. V lost 3 bases to trimming and J lost 6 bases; unmatched junction nucleotides: 10. Looked up from germline, CDR1 is MGHRA and CDR2 is YSYEKL. CDR3 length: 17 amino acids. CDR3 sequence: CASSHPSGRSLSNEQFF. The CDR3 DNA sequence: TGCGCCAGCAGCCACCCTAGCGGGAGGTCACTAAGCAATGAGCAGTTCTTC.

This rearrangement joins TRBV2 to TRBJ2-6; tentatively, D is TRBD2 (6 bases). The CDR3 has 18 amino acids. Trimming removed 2 bases from V and 0 bases from J, with 14 bases in between. Germline lookup yields CDR1 SNHLY and CDR2 FYNNEI. The CDR3 DNA sequence: TGTGCCAGCAGTGAATGGGGGGAATTAAACTCTGGGGCCAACGTCCTGACTTTC. This encodes CASSEWGELNSGANVLTF.

The chain has TRBV19 and TRBJ1-6; D is ambiguous. The ends were cut back, 0 bases at V and 8 bases at J, with 8 bases in the middle. CDR1 and CDR2 from the germline V gene are LNHDA and SQIVND (reference sequence). This CDR3 region has 14 residues. CDR3 in amino acids: CASSIDLFDSPLHF. CDR3 DNA sequence: TGTGCCAGTAGTATAGATCTATTTGATTCACCCCTCCACTTT.

This rearrangement joins TRBV30 to TRBJ1-3; 9 bases line up with TRBD1. The CDR3 covers 16 residues. After removal of 5 bases from V and 0 bases from J, the junction contained 8 bases not matched to a gene. Germline values: CDR1 GTSNPN, CDR2 SVGIG (reference sequence). The CDR3 coding sequence is TGTGCCTGGTCCGGGACAGGGATATCCTCTGGAAACACCATATATTTT. Translation: CAWSGTGISSGNTIYF. Full variable domain (remainder filled in from reference TRBV30 and TRBJ1-3): SQTIHQWPATLVQPVGSPLSLECTVEGTSNPNLYWYRQAAGRGLQLLFYSVGIGQISSEVPQNLSASRPQDRQFILSSKKLLLSDSGFYLCAWSGTGISSGNTIYFGEGSWLTVV.